This T cell receptor beta chain stems from a study of T cell responses to AZD1222 COVID-19 vaccine. Note on this clone: Antigen unknown.

Study findings and constraints: The study sampled repertoires only after the peak T cell response.

The assay was immunoSEQ multiplex PCR, and TCRdb's table has in-frame clones only and misses some. Found here are over 70,000 clones, around three quarters of them singletons; the top ten hold approximately 27%. Unmatched junction bases numbered 12, after V lost 3 bases and J lost 2 bases. The germline CDR1 and CDR2 sequences are SGHVS and FQNEAQ. CDR3 length: 18 residues. The TCR originated in an adult who received the MenACWY meningococcal vaccine as a control. The source was peripheral blood, collected 28 days after the second dose of the MenACWY control vaccine. The chain couples TRBV7-8 to TRBJ2-5, with 10 bases fitting TRBD1. CDR3 in amino acids: CASSFIGTGVVGQETQYF. The CDR3 nucleotides read TGTGCCAGCAGCTTTATCGGGACAGGGGTCGTAGGGCAAGAGACCCAGTACTTC.